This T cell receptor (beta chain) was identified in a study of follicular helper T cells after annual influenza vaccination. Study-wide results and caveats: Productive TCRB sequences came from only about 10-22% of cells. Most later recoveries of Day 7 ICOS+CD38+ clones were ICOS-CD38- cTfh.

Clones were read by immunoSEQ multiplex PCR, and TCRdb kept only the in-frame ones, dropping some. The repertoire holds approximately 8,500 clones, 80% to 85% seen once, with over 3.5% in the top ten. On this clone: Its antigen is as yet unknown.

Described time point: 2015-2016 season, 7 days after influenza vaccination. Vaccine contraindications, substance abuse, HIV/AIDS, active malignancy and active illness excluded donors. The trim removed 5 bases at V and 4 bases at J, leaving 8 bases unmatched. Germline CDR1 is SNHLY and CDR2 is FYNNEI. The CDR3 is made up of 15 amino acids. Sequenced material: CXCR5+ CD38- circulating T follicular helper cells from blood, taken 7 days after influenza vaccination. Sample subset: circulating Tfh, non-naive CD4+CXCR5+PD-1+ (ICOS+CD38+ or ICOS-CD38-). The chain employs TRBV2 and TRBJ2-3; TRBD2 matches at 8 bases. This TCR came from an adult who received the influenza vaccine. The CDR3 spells CASSREAGGSDTQYF. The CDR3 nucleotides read TGTGCCAGCAGTCGTGAGGCGGGGGGATCAGATACGCAGTATTTT. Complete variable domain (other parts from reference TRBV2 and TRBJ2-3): EPEVTQTPSHQVTQMGQEVILRCVPISNHLYFYWYRQILGQKVEFLVSFYNNEISEKSEIFDDQFSVERPDGSNFTLKIRSTKLEDSAMYFCASSREAGGSDTQYFGPGTRLTVL.